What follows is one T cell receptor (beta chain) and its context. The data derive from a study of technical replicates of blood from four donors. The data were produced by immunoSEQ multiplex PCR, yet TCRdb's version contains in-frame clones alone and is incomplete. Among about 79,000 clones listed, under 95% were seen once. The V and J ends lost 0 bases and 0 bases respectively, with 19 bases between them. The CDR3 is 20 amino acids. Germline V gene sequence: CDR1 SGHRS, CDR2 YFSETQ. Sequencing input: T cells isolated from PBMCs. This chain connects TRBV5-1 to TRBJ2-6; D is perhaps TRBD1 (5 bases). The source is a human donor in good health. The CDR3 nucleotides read TGCGCCAGCAGCTTGGAGAAACAGGCACCTATACACTCTGGGGCCAACGTCCTGACTTTC. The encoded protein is CASSLEKQAPIHSGANVLTF.